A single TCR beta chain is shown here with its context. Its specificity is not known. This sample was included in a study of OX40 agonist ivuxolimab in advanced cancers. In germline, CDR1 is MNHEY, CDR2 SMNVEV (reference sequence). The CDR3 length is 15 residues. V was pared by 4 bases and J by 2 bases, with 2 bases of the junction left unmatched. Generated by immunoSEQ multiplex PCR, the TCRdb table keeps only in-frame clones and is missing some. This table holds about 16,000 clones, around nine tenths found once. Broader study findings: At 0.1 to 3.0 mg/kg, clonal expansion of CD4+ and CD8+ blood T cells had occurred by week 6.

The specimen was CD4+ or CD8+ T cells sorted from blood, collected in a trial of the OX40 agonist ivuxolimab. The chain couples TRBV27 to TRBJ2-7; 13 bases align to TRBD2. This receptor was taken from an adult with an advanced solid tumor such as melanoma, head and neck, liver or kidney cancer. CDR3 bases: TGTGCCAGCAGTTCAGGACTAGCGGGAGCCTACGAGCAGTACTTC. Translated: CASSSGLAGAYEQYF.